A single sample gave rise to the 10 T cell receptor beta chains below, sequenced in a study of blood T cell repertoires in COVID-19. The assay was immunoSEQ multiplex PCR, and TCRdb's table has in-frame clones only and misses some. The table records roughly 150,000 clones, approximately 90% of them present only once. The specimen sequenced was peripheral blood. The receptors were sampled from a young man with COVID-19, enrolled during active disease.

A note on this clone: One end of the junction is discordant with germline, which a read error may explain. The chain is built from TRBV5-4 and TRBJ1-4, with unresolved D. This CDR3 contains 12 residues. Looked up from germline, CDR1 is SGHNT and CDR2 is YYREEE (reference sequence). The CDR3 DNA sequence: TGTGCCAGCAGCTTAGCAGGTGAAAAACTGCTTTTT. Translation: CASSLAGEKLLF.

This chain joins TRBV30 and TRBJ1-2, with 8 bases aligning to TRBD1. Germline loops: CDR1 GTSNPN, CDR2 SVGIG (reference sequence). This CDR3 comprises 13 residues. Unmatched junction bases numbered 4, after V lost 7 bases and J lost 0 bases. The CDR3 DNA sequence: TGTGCCTTAGGACAGGGAGCTAACTATGGCTACACCTTC. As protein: CALGQGANYGYTF.

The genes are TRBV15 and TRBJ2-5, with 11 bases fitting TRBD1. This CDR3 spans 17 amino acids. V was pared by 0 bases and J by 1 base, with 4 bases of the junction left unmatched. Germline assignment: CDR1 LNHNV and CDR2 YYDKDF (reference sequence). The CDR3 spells CATSRDHGTGGQETQYF. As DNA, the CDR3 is TGTGCCACCAGCAGAGATCACGGGACAGGGGGCCAAGAGACCCAGTACTTC.

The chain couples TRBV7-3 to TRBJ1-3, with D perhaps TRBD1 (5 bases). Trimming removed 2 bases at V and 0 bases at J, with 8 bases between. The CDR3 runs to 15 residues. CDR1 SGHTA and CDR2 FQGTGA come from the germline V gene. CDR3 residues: CASSLRGSSGNTIYF. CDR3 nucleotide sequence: TGTGCCAGCAGCTTACGGGGGAGCTCTGGAAACACCATATATTTT.

For the CDR3, the DNA is TGTGCCAGCAGCTTGGCCGGGGAGACCCAGTACTTC. Its protein product is CASSLAGETQYF. This chain connects TRBV7-9 to TRBJ2-5; the D is unclear. Germline V gene sequence: CDR1 SEHNR, CDR2 FQNEAQ (reference sequence). Between the trimmed V and J ends, which lost 3 bases and 5 bases, there was a span of 7 bases. The CDR3 is made up of 12 amino acids. The whole variable domain, filled in from reference TRBV7-9 and TRBJ2-5, reads DTGVSQNPRHKITKRGQNVTFRCDPISEHNRLYWYRQTLGQGPEFLTYFQNEAQLEKSRLLSDRFSAERPKGSFSTLEIQRTEQGDSAMYLCASSLAGETQYFGPGTRLLVL.

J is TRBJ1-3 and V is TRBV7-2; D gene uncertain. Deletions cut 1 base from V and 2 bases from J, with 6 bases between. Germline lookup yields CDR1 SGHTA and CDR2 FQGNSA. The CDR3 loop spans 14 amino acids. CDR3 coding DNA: TGTGCCAGCAGCTTAGTATTTACTGGAAACACCATATATTTT. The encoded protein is CASSLVFTGNTIYF.

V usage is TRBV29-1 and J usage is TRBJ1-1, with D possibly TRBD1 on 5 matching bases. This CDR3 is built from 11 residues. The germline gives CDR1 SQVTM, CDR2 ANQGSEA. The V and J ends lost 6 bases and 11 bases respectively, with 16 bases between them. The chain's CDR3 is CSVHRGLEAFF. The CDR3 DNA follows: TGCAGCGTCCATCGGGGGTTGGAGGCTTTCTTT.

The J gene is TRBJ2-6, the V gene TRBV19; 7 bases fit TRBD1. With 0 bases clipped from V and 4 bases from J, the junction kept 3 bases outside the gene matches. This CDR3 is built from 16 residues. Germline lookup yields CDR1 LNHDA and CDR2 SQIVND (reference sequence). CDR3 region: CASSIDRGRGANVLTF. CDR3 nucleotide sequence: TGTGCCAGTAGTATAGACAGGGGGAGAGGGGCCAACGTCCTGACTTTC.

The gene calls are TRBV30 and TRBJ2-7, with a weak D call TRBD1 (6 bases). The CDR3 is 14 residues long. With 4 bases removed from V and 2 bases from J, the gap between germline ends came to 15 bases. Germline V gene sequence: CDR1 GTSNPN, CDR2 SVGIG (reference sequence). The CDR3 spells CAWTPQGYPYEQYF. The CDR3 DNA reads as TGTGCCTGGACTCCCCAGGGGTACCCCTACGAGCAGTACTTC.

CDR3 loop: CASSFPRQPNSPLHF. CDR3 sequence (DNA): TGTGCCAGCAGTTTTCCCCGACAGCCTAATTCACCCCTCCACTTT. The chain couples TRBV28 to TRBJ1-6, with D tentatively TRBD1 (5 bases). This CDR3 has 15 residues. The V and J ends lost 3 bases and 6 bases respectively, with 12 bases between them. Germline lookup yields CDR1 MDHEN and CDR2 SYDVKM.